A single sample gave rise to the 14 T cell receptor beta chains below, sequenced in a study of T cells in Graves' hyperthyroidism and ophthalmopathy. Amplification yielded TCR beta CDR3 regions, with RNA transcripts as the source. The HTBI primer set drove a first-round RT-PCR of the TCR CDR3. MiXCR was run by TCRdb on the multiplex PCR reads, yielding one entry per CDR3 protein. This table holds 600,000 or so distinct CDR3 sequences, around 15% found once. The sequenced material came from blood. These receptors were taken from a woman aged 30 to 39 with Graves' hyperthyroidism.

This clonotype was seen ten or more times. The genes are TRBV28 and TRBJ2-1; TRBD2 aligns across 7 bases. This CDR3 has 19 residues. From germline, CDR1 is MDHEN and CDR2 SYDVKM. V gave up 7 bases and J gave up 7 bases; unmatched junction bases: 25. In DNA form, the CDR3 reads TGTGCCAGCACCAAAATCCCTCGGTTTGCGGGAGTTTTTAAGAATGAGCAGTTCTTC. Its protein product is CASTKIPRFAGVFKNEQFF.

This clonotype occurred many times. The chain is built from TRBV5-1 and TRBJ1-1; a possible D gene is TRBD1 (5 bases). CDR3 length equals 14 residues. The V gene's germline CDR1 is SGHRS and CDR2 YFSETQ. V lost 4 bases, J lost 1 base, and 11 bases lay in between. The CDR3: CASSVGHSNTEAFF. The CDR3 DNA reads TGCGCCAGCAGCGTCGGACACTCGAACACTGAAGCTTTCTTT.

There are a few counts of this clonotype. The V gene is TRBV4-1, the J gene TRBJ2-7; tentative D call: TRBD2 (5 bases). The CDR3 has 15 amino acids. V lost 1 base to trimming and J lost 5 bases, with 15 bases between them. Germline assignment: CDR1 MGHRA and CDR2 YSYEKL. The CDR3 is CASSQVMRERDEQYF. In DNA form, the CDR3 reads TGCGCCAGCAGCCAAGTAATGAGGGAGAGGGACGAGCAGTACTTC.

There are many counts of this clonotype. The chain combines TRBV11-2 with TRBJ2-3; 13 bases are a match to TRBD2. Trimming cost V 5 bases and J 3 bases; bases outside gene matches: 5. Germline CDR1 reads SGHAT; CDR2 reads FQNNGV. The CDR3 sequence is 16 residues long. The CDR3 nucleotides are TGTGCCAGCAGCACATTACTAGCGGGAGGGACAGATACGCAGTATTTT. Protein sequence: CASSTLLAGGTDTQYF. The variable domain in full, with the rest retrieved from reference TRBV11-2 and TRBJ2-3, is EAGVAQSPRYKIIEKRQSVAFWCNPISGHATLYWYQQILGQGPKLLIQFQNNGVVDDSQLPKDRFSAERLKGVDSTLKIQPAKLEDSAVYLCASSTLLAGGTDTQYFGPGTRLTVL.

For this clonotype: The junction departs from germline at one end; a sequencing error may be responsible. This rearrangement joins TRBV11-1 to TRBJ2-5, with 9 bases lining up with TRBD1. CDR1 and CDR2 from the germline V gene are SGHAT and FQDESV (reference sequence). There are 14 residues in the CDR3. The CDR3 DNA is TGTGCCAGCAGCCGTGACCCGGGACAGGGTTTCCAGCACTTC. Translation: CASSRDPGQGFQHF.

At least ten counts were recorded for this clonotype. The chain carries TRBV2 and TRBJ2-5; no reliable D call. Germline CDR1 and CDR2: SNHLY and FYNNEI. The CDR3 extends over 14 amino acids. V lost 7 bases to trimming and J lost 0 bases, with 12 bases between them. As DNA, the CDR3 is TGTGCCAGCACTCAAGCGATTTACCAAGAGACCCAGTACTTC. This codes for CASTQAIYQETQYF.

This chain joins TRBV10-2 and TRBJ2-2, with unresolved D. The CDR3 runs 12 residues. Trimming took 7 bases from V and 7 from J, leaving 10 bases between them. Germline V gene lookup returns CDR1 WSHSY and CDR2 SAAADI. Here the CDR3 reads CASKELGGELFF. CDR3 DNA: TGCGCCAGCAAGGAGTTAGGCGGGGAGCTGTTTTTT.

This clonotype was detected ten times or more. The gene calls are TRBV6-5 and TRBJ2-2; possibly TRBD1 for D (7 bases). V shed 2 bases and J shed 5 bases, with 12 bases lying between them. This CDR3 has 15 residues. CDR1 and CDR2 from the germline V gene are MNHEY and SVGAGI. CDR3 nucleotides: TGTGCCAGCAGTTACGACAGGGCGGGGACCGGGGAGCTGTTTTTT. It codes for CASSYDRAGTGELFF.

This clonotype was seen repeatedly, ten times or more. The chain carries TRBV20-1 and TRBJ2-7; TRBD1 matches 9 bases. CDR1 and CDR2 from the germline V gene are DFQATT and SNEGSKA (reference sequence). V gave up 3 bases and J gave up 4 bases; unmatched junction bases: 10. CDR3 length: 15 amino acids. CDR3 nucleotide sequence: TGCAGTGCTAGTCCCATCACAGGGGGCCGGTACGAGCAGTACTTC. This codes for CSASPITGGRYEQYF.

A few counts support this clonotype. The chain recombines TRBV19 with TRBJ2-3; the D is unclear. This CDR3 region has 13 residues. Trimming cost V 2 bases and J 5 bases, with 8 bases left between them. The germline CDR1 and CDR2 sequences are LNHDA and SQIVND (reference sequence). The CDR3 DNA follows: TGTGCCAGTAGTATACAGGTGGGAGATACGCAGTATTTT. This gives the protein CASSIQVGDTQYF.

The J gene is TRBJ2-1, the V gene TRBV29-1, with D perhaps assigned TRBD1 or TRBD2 (6 bases each). The V and J ends lost 7 bases and 2 bases respectively, with 12 bases between them. The CDR3 spans 13 residues. Germline CDR1 SQVTM, CDR2 ANQGSEA. CDR3 sequence: CSGGRGAYNEQFF. Written as DNA, the CDR3 is TGCAGCGGCGGAAGGGGGGCCTACAATGAGCAGTTCTTC.

This clonotype was seen repeatedly, ten times or more. V gene TRBV18 combines with J gene TRBJ2-5, with D unclear. The CDR3 is 16 amino acids. CDR1 is KGHSH, CDR2 LQKENI, per germline. V dropped 4 bases and J dropped 4 bases, with 19 bases sitting between them. CDR3: CASSLSPPSVGETQYF. CDR3 in DNA: TGTGCCAGCTCACTATCCCCGCCTAGTGTCGGAGAGACCCAGTACTTC.

The V and J genes are TRBV5-1 and TRBJ1-2; 7 bases line up with TRBD1. Trimming at V came to 4 bases and at J to 1 base, leaving 7 bases not matched to a gene. CDR1 SGHRS and CDR2 YFSETQ come from the germline V gene. This CDR3 has 15 amino acids. In DNA, the CDR3 is TGCGCCAGCAGCCGAGACAGGGCCCTTAACTATGGCTACACCTTC. Its protein product is CASSRDRALNYGYTF. The full variable domain, with the rest looked up from reference TRBV5-1 and TRBJ1-2, is KAGVTQTPRYLIKTRGQQVTLSCSPISGHRSVSWYQQTPGQGLQFLFEYFSETQRNKGNFPGRFSGRQFSNSRSEMNVSTLELGDSALYLCASSRDRALNYGYTFGSGTRLTVV.

J is TRBJ1-1 and V is TRBV19; D remains unclear. Germline V gene lookup returns CDR1 LNHDA and CDR2 SQIVND (reference sequence). V lost 4 bases and J lost 8, with 8 bases in between. The CDR3 runs 11 residues. The CDR3 protein is CASSNFGEAFF. In DNA, the CDR3 is TGTGCCAGTAGTAATTTCGGAGAAGCTTTCTTT.